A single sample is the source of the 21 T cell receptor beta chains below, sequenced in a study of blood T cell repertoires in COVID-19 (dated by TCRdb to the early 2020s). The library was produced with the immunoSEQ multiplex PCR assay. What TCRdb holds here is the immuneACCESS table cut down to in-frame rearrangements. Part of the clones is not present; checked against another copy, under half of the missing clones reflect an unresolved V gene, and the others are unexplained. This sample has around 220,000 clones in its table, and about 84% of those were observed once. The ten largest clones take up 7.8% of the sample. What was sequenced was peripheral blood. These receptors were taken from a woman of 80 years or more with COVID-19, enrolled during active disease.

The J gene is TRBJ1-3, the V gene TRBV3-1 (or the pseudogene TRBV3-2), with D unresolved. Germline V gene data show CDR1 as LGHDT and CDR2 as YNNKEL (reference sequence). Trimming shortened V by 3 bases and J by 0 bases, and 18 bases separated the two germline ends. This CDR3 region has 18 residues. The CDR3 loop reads CASSHGLRAGNSGNTIYF. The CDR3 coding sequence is TGTGCCAGCAGCCATGGCCTGAGGGCAGGCAACTCTGGAAACACCATATATTTT.

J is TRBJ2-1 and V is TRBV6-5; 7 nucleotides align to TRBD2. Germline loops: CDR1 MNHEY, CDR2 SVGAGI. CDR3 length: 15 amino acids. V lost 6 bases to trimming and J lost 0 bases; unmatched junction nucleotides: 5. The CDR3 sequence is CASSKRDFSYNEQFF. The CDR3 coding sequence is TGTGCCAGCAGCAAGCGGGATTTCTCCTACAATGAGCAGTTCTTC.

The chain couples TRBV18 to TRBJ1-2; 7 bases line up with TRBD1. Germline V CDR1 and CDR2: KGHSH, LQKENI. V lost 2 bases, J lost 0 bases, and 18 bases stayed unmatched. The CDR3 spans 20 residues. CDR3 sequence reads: CASSPFVVMPGQDTNYGYTF. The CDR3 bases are TGTGCCAGCTCACCATTTGTGGTTATGCCCGGACAGGACACTAACTATGGCTACACCTTC.

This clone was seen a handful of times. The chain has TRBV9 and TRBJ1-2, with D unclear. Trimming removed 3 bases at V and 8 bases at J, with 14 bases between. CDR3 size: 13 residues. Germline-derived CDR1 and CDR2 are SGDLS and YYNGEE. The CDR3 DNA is TGTGCCAGCAGCGGCGGGGTATTGGAAGGCTACACCTTC. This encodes CASSGGVLEGYTF.

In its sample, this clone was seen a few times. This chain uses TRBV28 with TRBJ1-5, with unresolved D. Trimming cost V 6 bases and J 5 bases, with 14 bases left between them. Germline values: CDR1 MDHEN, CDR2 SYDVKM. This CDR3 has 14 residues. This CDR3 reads CASSPGLFYQPQHF. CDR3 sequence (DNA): TGTGCCAGCAGCCCGGGTCTTTTTTATCAGCCCCAGCATTTT.

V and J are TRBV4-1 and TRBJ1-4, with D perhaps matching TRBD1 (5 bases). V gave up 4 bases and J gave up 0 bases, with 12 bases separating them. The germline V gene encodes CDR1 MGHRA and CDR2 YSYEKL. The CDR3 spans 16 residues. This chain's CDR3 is CASSRDAGATNEKLFF. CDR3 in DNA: TGCGCCAGCAGCCGAGACGCGGGGGCAACTAATGAAAAACTGTTTTTT.

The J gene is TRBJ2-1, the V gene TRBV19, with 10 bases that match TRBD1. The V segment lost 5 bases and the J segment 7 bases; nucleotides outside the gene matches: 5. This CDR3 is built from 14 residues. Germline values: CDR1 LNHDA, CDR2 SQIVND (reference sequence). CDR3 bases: TGTGCCAGTAGTCTGGACAGGGGGTGGAATGAGCAGTTCTTC. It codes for CASSLDRGWNEQFF.

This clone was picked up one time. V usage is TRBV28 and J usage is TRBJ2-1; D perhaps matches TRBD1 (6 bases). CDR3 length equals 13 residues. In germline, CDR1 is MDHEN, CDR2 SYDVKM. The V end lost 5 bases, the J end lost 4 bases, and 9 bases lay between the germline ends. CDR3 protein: CASSADRYNEQFF. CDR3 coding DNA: TGTGCCAGCAGTGCGGACAGATACAATGAGCAGTTCTTC.

The CDR3 protein is CASSWRHSYTEAFF. The DNA for the CDR3 is TGTGCCAGCAGCTGGCGTCACAGCTACACTGAAGCTTTCTTT. The gene calls are TRBV5-5 and TRBJ1-1; no clear D gene. Germline assignment: CDR1 SGHKS and CDR2 YYEKEE (reference sequence). The CDR3 extends over 14 amino acids. V lost 3 bases to trimming and J lost 3 bases, with 12 bases between them.

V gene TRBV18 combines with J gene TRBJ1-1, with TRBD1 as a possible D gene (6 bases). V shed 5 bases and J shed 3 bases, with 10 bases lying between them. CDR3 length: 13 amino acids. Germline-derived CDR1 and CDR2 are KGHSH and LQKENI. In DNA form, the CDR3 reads TGTGCCAGCTCATCCGCAGGGGACACTGAAGCTTTCTTT. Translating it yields CASSSAGDTEAFF.

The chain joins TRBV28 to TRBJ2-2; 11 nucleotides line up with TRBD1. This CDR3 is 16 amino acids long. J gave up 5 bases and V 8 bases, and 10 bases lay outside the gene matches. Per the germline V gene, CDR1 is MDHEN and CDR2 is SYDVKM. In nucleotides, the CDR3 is TGTGCCAGCGATTCACCGGGACAGGGGGGAACCGGGGAGCTGTTTTTT. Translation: CASDSPGQGGTGELFF.

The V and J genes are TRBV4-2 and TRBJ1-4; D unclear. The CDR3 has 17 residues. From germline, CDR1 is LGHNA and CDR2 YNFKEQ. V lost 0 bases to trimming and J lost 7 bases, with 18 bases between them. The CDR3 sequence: CASSQEDGMRSLEKLFF. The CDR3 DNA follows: TGTGCCAGCAGCCAAGAGGATGGCATGCGGTCTCTTGAAAAACTGTTTTTT.

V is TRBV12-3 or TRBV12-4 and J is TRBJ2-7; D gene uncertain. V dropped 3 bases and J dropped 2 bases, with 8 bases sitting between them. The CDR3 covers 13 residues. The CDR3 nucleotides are TGTGCCAGCAGTTTGGCACAGCCCTACGAGCAGTACTTC. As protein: CASSLAQPYEQYF.

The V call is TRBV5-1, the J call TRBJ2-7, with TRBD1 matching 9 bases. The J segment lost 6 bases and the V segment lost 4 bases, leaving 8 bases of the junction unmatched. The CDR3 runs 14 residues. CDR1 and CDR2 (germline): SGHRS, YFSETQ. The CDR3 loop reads CASSPTQQGAEQYF. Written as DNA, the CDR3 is TGCGCCAGCAGCCCTACCCAACAGGGGGCCGAGCAGTACTTC.

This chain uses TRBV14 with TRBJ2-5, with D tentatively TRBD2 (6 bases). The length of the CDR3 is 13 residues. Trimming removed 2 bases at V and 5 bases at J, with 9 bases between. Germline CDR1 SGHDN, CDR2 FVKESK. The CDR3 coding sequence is TGTGCCAGCAGCCAATCCCGGGGGGAGACCCAGTACTTC. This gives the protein CASSQSRGETQYF.

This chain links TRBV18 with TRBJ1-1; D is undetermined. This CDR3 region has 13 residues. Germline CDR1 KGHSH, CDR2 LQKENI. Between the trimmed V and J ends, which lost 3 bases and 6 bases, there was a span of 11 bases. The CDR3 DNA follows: TGTGCCAGCTCACCGCCCCTTACGGCTGAAGCTTTCTTT. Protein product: CASSPPLTAEAFF.

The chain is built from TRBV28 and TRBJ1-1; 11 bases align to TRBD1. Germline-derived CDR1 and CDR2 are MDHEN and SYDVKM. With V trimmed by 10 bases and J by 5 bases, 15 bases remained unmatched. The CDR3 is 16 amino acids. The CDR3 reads CAIGGGQGASLTEAFF. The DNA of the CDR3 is TGTGCCATCGGGGGTGGACAGGGGGCAAGTTTGACTGAAGCTTTCTTT.

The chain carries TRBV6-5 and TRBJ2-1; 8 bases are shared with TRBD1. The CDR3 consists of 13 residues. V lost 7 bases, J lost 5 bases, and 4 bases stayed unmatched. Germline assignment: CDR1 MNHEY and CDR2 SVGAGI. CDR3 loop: CASIGTGNNEQFF. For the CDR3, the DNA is TGTGCCAGCATTGGGACAGGTAACAATGAGCAGTTCTTC.

The DNA for the CDR3 is TGTGCCAGCAGCCGGTTGTTAGACAGGGGAAGCAATTCACCCCTCCACTTT. It yields the protein CASSRLLDRGSNSPLHF. This chain uses TRBV27 with TRBJ1-6; 8 bases agree with TRBD1. This CDR3 region has 17 residues. The V gene end was trimmed by 6 bases and the J gene end by 7 bases; junction bases not matched to a gene: 14. CDR1 and CDR2 (germline): MNHEY, SMNVEV (reference sequence).

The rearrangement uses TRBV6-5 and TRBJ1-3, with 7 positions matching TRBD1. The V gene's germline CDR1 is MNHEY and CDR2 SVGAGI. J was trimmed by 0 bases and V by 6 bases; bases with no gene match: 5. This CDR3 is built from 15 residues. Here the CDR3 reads CASRGTASSGNTIYF. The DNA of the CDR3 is TGTGCCAGCAGAGGGACAGCGAGCTCTGGAAACACCATATATTTT.

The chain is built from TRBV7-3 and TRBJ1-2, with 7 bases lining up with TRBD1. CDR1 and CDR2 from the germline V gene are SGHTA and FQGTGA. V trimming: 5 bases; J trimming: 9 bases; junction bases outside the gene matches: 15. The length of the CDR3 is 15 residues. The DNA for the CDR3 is TGTGCCAGCAGCGCGACAGGGTCGACGTCGGCTAGCTACACCTTC. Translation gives CASSATGSTSASYTF.